This TCR beta chain was identified during a study of shared clonotypes between healthy human individuals. Points from the study as a whole: Sampling included only blood; tissue repertoires likely differ.

Germline V gene data show CDR1 as PRHDT and CDR2 as FYEKMQ (reference sequence). With 3 bases removed from V and 4 bases from J, the gap between germline ends came to 22 bases. The CDR3 runs to 17 residues. Naive CD8 cells lacked CD45RO and underwent positive selection for CCR7, leaving out terminally differentiated effector memory CD45RA+ cells. Profiled with immunoSEQ multiplex PCR; TCRdb holds only in-frame clones, not every one. Seen here are 1.5 million to 2.5 million clones, 85% to 95% observed once, and the top ten hold more than 0.9%. With regard to this clone: Its antigen is currently unknown.

The gene calls are TRBV13 and TRBJ2-7; maybe TRBD2 (6 bases). Material: naive CD8+ T cells sorted from blood. The TCR originated in a man younger than 35 in good health. CDR3 in amino acids: CASSLGGARNSPYEQYF. The DNA of the CDR3 is TGTGCCAGCAGCTTGGGCGGGGCGCGGAATTCCCCTTACGAGCAGTACTTC.